This record looks at one T cell receptor (beta chain) sequence and its context. The V gene's germline CDR1 is MNHEY and CDR2 SVGAGI. The CDR3 covers 14 residues. With V trimmed by 2 bases and J by 4 bases, 3 bases remained unmatched. Method: immunoSEQ multiplex PCR; TCRdb's copy keeps in-frame clones and lacks some. Of 150,000 to 180,000 clones in the sample, 90% to 95% were seen once. This sample is part of a study of control samples from healthy donors and cancer patients. V gene TRBV6-5 combines with J gene TRBJ1-2, with 8 nucleotides matching TRBD1. Sample: blood. This sequence was found in a man in his forties in good health. The chain's CDR3 is CASSYQGAGYGYTF. CDR3 nucleotide sequence: TGTGCCAGCAGTTACCAGGGGGCTGGCTATGGCTACACCTTC.